Presented here are 22 T cell receptor beta chains from one specimen sequenced in a study of PD-L1 blockade in urothelial cancer. The method was immunoSEQ multiplex PCR; TCRdb's version includes in-frame clones alone and lacks a portion of them. The table includes roughly 120,000 clones, approximately 90% detected once. Time point defined: peripheral blood 6 weeks after treatment start. The starting material was PBMCs, obtained around atezolizumab (anti-PD-L1) treatment. These receptors originate from a man in his fifties or sixties with urothelial cancer.

This chain uses TRBV7-2 with TRBJ2-1, with 10 nucleotides matching TRBD2. Germline lookup yields CDR1 SGHTA and CDR2 FQGNSA. The CDR3 consists of 15 residues. V trimming: 3 bases; J trimming: 7 bases; junction bases outside the gene matches: 6. DNA of the CDR3: TGTGCCAGCAGCTTGGGGGCTAGCGGGAGTAATGAGCAGTTCTTC. It is translated as CASSLGASGSNEQFF.

The V call is TRBV4-2, the J call TRBJ2-5, with 12 bases aligning to TRBD2. This CDR3 spans 15 amino acids. The trim removed 3 bases at V and 5 bases at J, leaving 4 bases unmatched. Germline CDR1 is LGHNA and CDR2 is YNFKEQ. CDR3 protein: CASSHASGGVETQYF. CDR3 bases: TGTGCCAGCAGCCACGCTAGCGGGGGGGTGGAGACCCAGTACTTC.

Only a few counts were recorded for this clone. The CDR3 DNA reads TGTGCCAGCAGCTCATGGGGGGGGGCGGATACGCAGTATTTT. This encodes CASSSWGGADTQYF. The chain uses TRBV7-8 and TRBJ2-3, with D maybe TRBD2 (7 bases). The germline V and J ends were trimmed by 4 bases and 6 bases, with 14 bases remaining between them. The CDR3 covers 14 residues. Germline-derived CDR1 and CDR2 are SGHVS and FQNEAQ.

The DNA of the CDR3 is TGCGCCAGCAGCGGGACAGGGGCTTTAGGGGAGACCCAGTACTTC. This translates into CASSGTGALGETQYF. The V gene is TRBV5-1, the J gene TRBJ2-5, with 10 bases fitting TRBD1. After removal of 4 bases from V and 5 bases from J, the junction contained 8 bases not matched to a gene. CDR1 is SGHRS and CDR2 is YFSETQ in the germline V gene. This CDR3 region has 15 residues.

This chain links TRBV7-8 with TRBJ1-1; the match to TRBD1 covers 9 bases. The CDR3 consists of 18 residues. The germline CDR1 and CDR2 sequences are SGHVS and FQNEAQ. Trimming took 5 bases from V and 1 from J; bases not matched to a gene: 14. The CDR3 coding sequence is TGTGCCAGCAGCCCCAGGTTTACAGGGGGCGCGGAGAACACTGAAGCTTTCTTT. The encoded protein is CASSPRFTGGAENTEAFF.

The chain joins TRBV5-5 to TRBJ2-3; D not resolved. V was shortened by 0 bases and J by 12 bases, with 8 bases between the two germline ends. Germline loops: CDR1 SGHKS, CDR2 YYEKEE (reference sequence). The CDR3 consists of 11 residues. The chain's CDR3 is CASSLETIQYF. In DNA, the CDR3 is TGTGCCAGCAGCTTGGAAACTATCCAGTATTTT.

The gene calls are TRBV5-1 and TRBJ2-3, with TRBD2 identical over 9 bases. The V segment lost 5 bases and the J segment 6 bases; nucleotides outside the gene matches: 10. In germline, CDR1 is SGHRS, CDR2 YFSETQ. The CDR3 sequence is 15 residues long. The CDR3 sequence is CASRVLAGLGDTQYF. The DNA for the CDR3 is TGCGCCAGCAGAGTGCTAGCGGGGCTCGGGGATACGCAGTATTTT. The full variable domain, with the rest looked up from reference TRBV5-1 and TRBJ2-3, is KAGVTQTPRYLIKTRGQQVTLSCSPISGHRSVSWYQQTPGQGLQFLFEYFSETQRNKGNFPGRFSGRQFSNSRSEMNVSTLELGDSALYLCASRVLAGLGDTQYFGPGTRLTVL.

The rearrangement uses TRBV11-3 and TRBJ2-1; 12 bases are shared with TRBD2. The CDR3 has 20 residues. Germline CDR1 is SGHNT and CDR2 is YENEEA. J gave up 3 bases and V 1 base, and 13 bases lay outside the gene matches. The DNA of the CDR3 is TGTGCCAGCAGCTTAGGGGCCTCTAGCGGGAGGGGGGTTTACTACAATGAGCAGTTCTTC. It is translated as CASSLGASSGRGVYYNEQFF.

The J gene is TRBJ1-2, the V gene TRBV6-5; D may be TRBD1 (6 bases). Germline CDR1 reads MNHEY; CDR2 reads SVGAGI. Trimming took 5 bases from V and 2 from J, leaving 12 bases between them. The CDR3 covers 14 residues. CDR3 in amino acids: CASSPRQANYGYTF. The DNA for the CDR3 is TGTGCCAGCAGTCCACGACAGGCCAACTATGGCTACACCTTC.

This chain links TRBV30 with TRBJ2-3, with 10 positions matching TRBD2. From germline, CDR1 is GTSNPN and CDR2 SVGIG (reference sequence). The CDR3 totals 14 residues. Trimming cost V 1 base and J 4 bases; bases outside gene matches: 2. In DNA, the CDR3 is TGTGCCTGGAGTGGGGGGACTAGCGCAGATACGCAGTATTTT. It translates to CAWSGGTSADTQYF.

This clone was seen a single time. The chain has TRBV5-1 and TRBJ2-1, with 12 nucleotides matching TRBD2. The V segment lost 3 bases and the J segment 7 bases; nucleotides outside the gene matches: 8. Germline CDR1 is SGHRS and CDR2 is YFSETQ. CDR3 length equals 16 residues. CDR3 bases: TGCGCCAGCAGCTCCCAGACTAGCGGGGGAACGAATGAGCAGTTCTTC. Translating gives CASSSQTSGGTNEQFF.

This clone was picked up one time. The chain's CDR3 is CASSPLAGGLNEQFF. For the CDR3, the DNA is TGTGCCAGCAGCCCTCTAGCGGGGGGCCTAAATGAGCAGTTCTTC. The chain uses TRBV7-3 and TRBJ2-1, with 11 nucleotides matching TRBD2. The junction had 7 bases not matched to a gene; V was cut back by 5 bases and J by 7 bases. CDR3 length: 15 residues. Germline-derived CDR1 and CDR2 are SGHTA and FQGTGA.

The table lists this clone with a count of one. The chain has TRBV5-4 and TRBJ2-5, with unresolved D. V lost 0 bases and J lost 2, with 14 bases in between. CDR1 is SGHNT, CDR2 YYREEE, per germline (reference sequence). The length of the CDR3 is 16 residues. The CDR3 nucleotides are TGTGCCAGCAGCTTGGCCGAGTCTCACTCTCAAGAGACCCAGTACTTC. Amino acids: CASSLAESHSQETQYF.

The V call is TRBV7-8, the J call TRBJ1-4; 8 bases are a match to TRBD1. The junction had 7 bases not matched to a gene; V was cut back by 1 base and J by 3 bases. Germline V gene sequence: CDR1 SGHVS, CDR2 FQNEAQ. This CDR3 contains 17 residues. The CDR3 is CASSLEYRGSSNEKLFF. CDR3 nucleotides: TGTGCCAGCAGCTTAGAGTACAGGGGGTCGTCTAATGAAAAACTGTTTTTT.

V is TRBV9 and J is TRBJ2-3; tentative D call: TRBD2 (5 bases). This CDR3 is 15 amino acids long. Trimming took off 0 bases at V and 0 bases at J, with 8 bases between the two ends. CDR1 is SGDLS and CDR2 is YYNGEE in the germline V gene. The CDR3 here is CASSVAPGSTDTQYF. The DNA of the CDR3 is TGTGCCAGCAGCGTAGCCCCGGGAAGCACAGATACGCAGTATTTT.

For the CDR3, the DNA is TGTGCCAGCAGCCAAGCCCCCGGGACTAGCGGGGGGCGAAAGGAGACCCAGTACTTC. This sequence encodes CASSQAPGTSGGRKETQYF. The chain combines TRBV14 with TRBJ2-5; 15 bases agree with TRBD2. CDR3 length equals 19 residues. V gave up 1 base and J gave up 5 bases; unmatched junction bases: 11. From germline, CDR1 is SGHDN and CDR2 FVKESK.

The J gene is TRBJ2-1, the V gene TRBV4-3; 7 nucleotides agree with TRBD2. This CDR3 region has 16 residues. Germline CDR1 and CDR2: LGHNA and YSLEER. V lost 1 base, J lost 6 bases, and 9 bases stayed unmatched. The CDR3 here is CASSQAAGLLFNEQFF. For the CDR3, the DNA is TGCGCCAGCAGCCAAGCCGCGGGACTATTATTCAATGAGCAGTTCTTC.

The rearrangement joins TRBV5-4 to TRBJ2-3; D may be TRBD2 (5 bases). The CDR3 consists of 13 residues. Between the trimmed V and J ends, which lost 10 bases and 1 base, there was a span of 13 bases. Germline values: CDR1 SGHNT, CDR2 YYREEE (reference sequence). The CDR3 nucleotides read TGTGCCGCGGAGGTCCCCGGCACAGATACGCAGTATTTT. Protein product: CAAEVPGTDTQYF. Filled out from reference TRBV5-4 and TRBJ2-3, the complete variable domain reads ETGVTQSPTHLIKTRGQQVTLRCSSQSGHNTVSWYQQALGQGPQFIFQYYREEENGRGNFPPRFSGLQFPNYSSELNVNALELDDSALYLCAAEVPGTDTQYFGPGTRLTVL.

This rearrangement joins TRBV19 to TRBJ1-2; 7 nucleotides match TRBD1. Trimming took 4 bases from V and 5 from J; bases not matched to a gene: 7. CDR1 LNHDA and CDR2 SQIVND come from the germline V gene (reference sequence). This CDR3 comprises 14 residues. CDR3 DNA: TGTGCCAGTAGTACAGGACAGGTTATGTATGGCTACACCTTC. It encodes CASSTGQVMYGYTF.

This clone was seen just once. The J gene is TRBJ2-2, the V gene TRBV6-5; weak D call: TRBD1 (5 bases). CDR1 and CDR2 from the germline V gene are MNHEY and SVGAGI. The CDR3 is 12 residues long. Trimming took 4 bases from V and 13 from J, leaving 13 bases between them. For the CDR3, the DNA is TGTGCCAGCAGTTGGGGCAGGGAAAGGCTGTTTTTT. This encodes CASSWGRERLFF.

This rearrangement joins TRBV27 to TRBJ1-5; the D gene is possibly TRBD1 (5 bases). The CDR3 is made up of 14 amino acids. V lost 8 bases and J 7 bases, leaving 18 bases between the germline ends. CDR1 MNHEY and CDR2 SMNVEV come from the germline V gene (reference sequence). The CDR3 here is CASHTRAGYQPQHF. As DNA, the CDR3 is TGTGCCAGCCACACACGGGCAGGGTACCAGCCCCAGCATTTT.

The V call is TRBV5-1, the J call TRBJ2-5; the match to TRBD1 covers 7 bases. The V gene's germline CDR1 is SGHRS and CDR2 YFSETQ. CDR3 size: 14 residues. Trimming took 2 bases from V and 3 from J; bases not matched to a gene: 4. This CDR3 reads CASSFSRGKETQYF. CDR3 bases: TGCGCCAGCAGCTTTAGCAGGGGGAAAGAGACCCAGTACTTC.